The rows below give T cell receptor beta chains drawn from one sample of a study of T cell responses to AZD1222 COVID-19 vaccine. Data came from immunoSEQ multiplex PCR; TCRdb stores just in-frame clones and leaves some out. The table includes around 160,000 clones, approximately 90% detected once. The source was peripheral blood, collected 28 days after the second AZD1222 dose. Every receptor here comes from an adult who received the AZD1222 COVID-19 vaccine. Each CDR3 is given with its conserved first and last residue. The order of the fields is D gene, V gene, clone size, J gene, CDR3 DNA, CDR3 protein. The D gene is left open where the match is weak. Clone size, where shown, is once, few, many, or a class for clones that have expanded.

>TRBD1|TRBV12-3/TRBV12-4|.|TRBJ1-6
TGTGCCAGCACTGACAGGGGGCAGGCCCTCCACTTT
CASTDRGQALHF
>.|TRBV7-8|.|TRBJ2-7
TGTGCCAGCACCCTTAGGGTAACCCCCTACGAGCAGTACTTC
CASTLRVTPYEQYF
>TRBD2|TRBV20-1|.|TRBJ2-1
TGCAGTGCCGGGACTAGCGGGAAACCCCTCTTC
CSAGTSGKPLF
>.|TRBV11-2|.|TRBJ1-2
TGTGCCAGCAGCCCCGCTCAGGGAAACGGCTACACCTTC
CASSPAQGNGYTF
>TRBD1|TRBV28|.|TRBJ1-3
TGTGCCAGCAGTCCTGGACAGGGGGCTGTTGGAAACACCATATATTTT
CASSPGQGAVGNTIYF
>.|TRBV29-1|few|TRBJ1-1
TGCAGCGCCCGAAGGCAGCCGAACACTGAAGCTTTCTTT
CSARRQPNTEAFF
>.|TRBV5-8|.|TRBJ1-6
TGTGCCACCACATCAGGGGCAGGGAAGAATAATTCACCCCTCCACTTT
CATTSGAGKNNSPLHF
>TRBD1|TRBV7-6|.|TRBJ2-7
TGTGCCAGCAGCCCCACGCCGGGACAGGGGTTCTACGAGCAGTACTTC
CASSPTPGQGFYEQYF
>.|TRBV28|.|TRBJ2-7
TGTGCCAGCAGACTTTCTGGGGGTAACGAGCAGTACTTC
CASRLSGGNEQYF
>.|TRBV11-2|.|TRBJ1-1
TGTGCCAGCAGCCTCCAGACAGCCACTGAAGCTTTCTTT
CASSLQTATEAFF
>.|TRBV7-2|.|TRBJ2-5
TGTGCCAGCAGCTTACCCGTCTGGGGAGCCCAGGAGACCCAGTACTTC
CASSLPVWGAQETQYF
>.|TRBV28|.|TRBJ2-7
TGTGCCAGCAGTCGGACGGGGAGCTCCTACGAGCAGTACTTC
CASSRTGSSYEQYF
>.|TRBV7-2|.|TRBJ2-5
TGTGCCAGCAGCCCGAAGGAGACCCAGTACTTC
CASSPKETQYF
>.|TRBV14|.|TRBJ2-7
TGTGCCAGCAGCCAAGATCGCGCCAGCCTACACGAGCAGTACTTC
CASSQDRASLHEQYF
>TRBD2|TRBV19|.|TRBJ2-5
TGTGCCAGTAGTATGGAACTAGCGGGAGAGAAGACCCAGTACTTC
CASSMELAGEKTQYF
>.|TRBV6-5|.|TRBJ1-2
TGTGCCAGCAGTTATCAGGGCGGAGAAGGCTACACCTTC
CASSYQGGEGYTF
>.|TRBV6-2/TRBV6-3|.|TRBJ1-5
TGTGCCAGCAGCCACCCGTCATATGAGGGAGGCAATCAGCCCCAGCATTTT
CASSHPSYEGGNQPQHF
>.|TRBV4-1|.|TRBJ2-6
TGCGCCAGCAGCCCGTTCGCTGGGGCCAACGTCCTGACTTTC
CASSPFAGANVLTF
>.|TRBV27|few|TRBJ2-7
TGTGCCAGCAGTTCAGGGCCCTCCTACGAGCAGTACTTC
CASSSGPSYEQYF
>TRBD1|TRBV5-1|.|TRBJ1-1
TGCGCCAGCAGCGCAAATTACAGGGGATTGACTGAAGCTTTCTTT
CASSANYRGLTEAFF
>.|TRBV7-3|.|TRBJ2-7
TGTGCCAGCTCTAAGGACTTCCAAGAGGACGAGCAGTACTTC
CASSKDFQEDEQYF
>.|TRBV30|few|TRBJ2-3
TGTGCCTGGAGCCCCCCGGGGGGCGGAATTCGGACAACAGATACGCAGTATTTT
CAWSPPGGGIRTTDTQYF
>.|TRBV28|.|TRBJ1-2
TGTGCCAGCAGTTCTGGATGGACAAGTGGGGTGGAGTATGGCTACACCTTC
CASSSGWTSGVEYGYTF
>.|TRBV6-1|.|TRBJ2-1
TGTGCCAGCAGTGAATTCGAAGAGTACAATGAGCAGTTCTTC
CASSEFEEYNEQFF
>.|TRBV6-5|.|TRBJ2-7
TGTGCCAGCAGTTTTCAGGGGCCTTTGAGGAACGAGCAGTACTTC
CASSFQGPLRNEQYF
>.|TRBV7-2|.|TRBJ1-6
TGTGCCAGCAGCTTAGCGCTGAGTAAAGCCAATTCACCCCTCCACTTT
CASSLALSKANSPLHF
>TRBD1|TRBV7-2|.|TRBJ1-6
TGTGCCAGCAGCTTAGATAGGGGACAGGGTGTCCCACCCCTCCACTTT
CASSLDRGQGVPPLHF
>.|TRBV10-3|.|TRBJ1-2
TGTGCCATCAGTGAAACAAGACGAGTCTATGGCTACACCTTC
CAISETRRVYGYTF
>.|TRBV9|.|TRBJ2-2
TGTGCCAGCAGCCCCAAAAGGGACGATTACACCGGGGAGCTGTTTTTT
CASSPKRDDYTGELFF
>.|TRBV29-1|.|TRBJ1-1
TGCAGCGTTGGAATGGGTGACACTGAAGCTTTCTTT
CSVGMGDTEAFF
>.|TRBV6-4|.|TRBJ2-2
TGTGCCAGCAGTGACGAGGGGGCGAACACCGGGGAGCTGTTTTTT
CASSDEGANTGELFF
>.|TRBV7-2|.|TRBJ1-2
TGTGCCAGCAGCTTGTATGGGGGGCTATTCGTCTATGGCTACACCTTC
CASSLYGGLFVYGYTF
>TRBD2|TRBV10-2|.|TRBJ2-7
TGCGCCAGCAGCGGCGGGACTAGCGGGGGGTTCAACGAGCAGTACTTC
CASSGGTSGGFNEQYF
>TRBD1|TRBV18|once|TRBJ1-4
TGTGCCAGCTCACGGCCGAACAGGGGGCAGAATGAAAAACTGTTTTTT
CASSRPNRGQNEKLFF
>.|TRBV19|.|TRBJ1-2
TGTGCCAGTAGTATGGGGACCCAATTCTTATATGGCTACACCTTC
CASSMGTQFLYGYTF
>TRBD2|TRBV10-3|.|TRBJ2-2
TGTGCCATCAGTGAGTCTGTAGCGGGAGGGAACACCGGGGAGCTGTTTTTT
CAISESVAGGNTGELFF
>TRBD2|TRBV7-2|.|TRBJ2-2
TGTGCCAGCAGCTTAGCGGCTAGCGGGGGGCTAAACACCGGGGAGCTGTTTTTT
CASSLAASGGLNTGELFF